Listed here is a single TCR beta chain. What it recognizes is unknown. This record comes from a study of cytomegalovirus exposure and HLA in healthy donors. Study background: A previous analysis identified 117 million unique TCR beta sequences derived from 180 million or so T cells.

Study-wide results and caveats: There were several of the most significant clusters that appeared linked to common viral pathogens in a later analysis.

The primer mix had 60 Vbeta and 13 Jbeta primers. Only in-frame clones appear in the TCRdb table, and some are missing; sequencing was by immunoSEQ multiplex PCR. The sample holds some 120,000 clones; roughly 80% are singletons and the top ten take less than 3%. The CDR3 is made up of 17 amino acids. The junction had 8 bases not matched to a gene; V was cut back by 1 base and J by 3 bases. CDR1 is SGHTA, CDR2 FQGNSA, per germline. The chain employs TRBV7-2 and TRBJ2-2; 7 bases align to TRBD2. The source material was PBMCs. This receptor was obtained from a man aged 25 to 40 in good health and CMV-seronegative. CDR3 sequence (DNA): TGTGCCAGCAGCTTAGGTTGGCGGGAGAGTTACACCGGGGAGCTGTTTTTT. The encoded protein is CASSLGWRESYTGELFF.